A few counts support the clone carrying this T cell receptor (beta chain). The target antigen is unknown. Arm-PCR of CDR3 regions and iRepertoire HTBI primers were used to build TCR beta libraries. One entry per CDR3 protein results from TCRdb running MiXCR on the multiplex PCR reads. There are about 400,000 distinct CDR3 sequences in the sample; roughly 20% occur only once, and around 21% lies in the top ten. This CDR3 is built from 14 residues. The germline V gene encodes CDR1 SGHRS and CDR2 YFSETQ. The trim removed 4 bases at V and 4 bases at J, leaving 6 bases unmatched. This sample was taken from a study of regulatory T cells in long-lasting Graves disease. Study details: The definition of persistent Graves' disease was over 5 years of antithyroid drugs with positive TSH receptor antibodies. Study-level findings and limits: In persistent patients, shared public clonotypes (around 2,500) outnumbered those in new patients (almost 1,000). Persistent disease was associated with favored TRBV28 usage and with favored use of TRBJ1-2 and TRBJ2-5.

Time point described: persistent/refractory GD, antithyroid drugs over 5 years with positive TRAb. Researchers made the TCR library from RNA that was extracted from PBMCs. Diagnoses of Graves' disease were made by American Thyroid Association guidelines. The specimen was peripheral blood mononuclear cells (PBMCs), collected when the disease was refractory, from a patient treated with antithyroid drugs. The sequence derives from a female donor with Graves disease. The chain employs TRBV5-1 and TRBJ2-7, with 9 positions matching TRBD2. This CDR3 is CASSPAGGQYEQYF. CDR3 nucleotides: TGCGCCAGCAGCCCGGCGGGGGGGCAGTACGAGCAGTACTTC.